Here is one T cell receptor beta chain with its context. What it binds is unknown. Data came from immunoSEQ multiplex PCR; TCRdb stores just in-frame clones and leaves some out. The sample shows about 42,000 clones, 88% of them seen only once. The record originates from a study of T cell responses to AZD1222 COVID-19 vaccine. Study-wide findings and caveats: The CD4 TCRs associated with vaccination extended across spike and predominated at 160-218 and 743-854. Most donors were white British, females outnumbered males, and clonal diversity was possibly underestimated.

V was clipped by 4 bases and J by 4 bases; unmatched bases: 3. The CDR3 runs to 14 residues. In germline, CDR1 is LGHDT, CDR2 YNNKEL (reference sequence). Second doses were pooled across both intervals (about 4 or about 12 weeks). The TCR originated in an adult who received the AZD1222 COVID-19 vaccine. The sample consisted of peripheral blood, taken 28 days after the second AZD1222 dose. The rearrangement links TRBV3-1 (or the pseudogene TRBV3-2) to TRBJ2-5, with 10 bases identical to TRBD2. This CDR3 reads CASSPRLAGETQYF. CDR3 bases: TGTGCCAGCAGCCCGAGACTAGCGGGAGAGACCCAGTACTTC.